This section outlines one T cell receptor (beta chain) sequence together with its context. Its antigen is not identified. This entry belongs to a study of response to subunit inactivated influenza vaccine. Overall study findings and caveats: Authors suggested seasonal influenza vaccinations each recruit few new T cells.

TCRdb analysed the RT-PCR reads with MiXCR anew, one entry per CDR3 protein. The table lists about 700,000 distinct CDR3 sequences, approximately 13% of them singletons, with around 7% in the top ten. CDR1 and CDR2 (germline): DFQATT, SNEGSKA (reference sequence). There are 13 residues in the CDR3. V lost 0 bases and J lost 1, with 6 bases in between. The V gene is TRBV20-1, the J gene TRBJ2-5, with D unresolved. Source: PBMCs from blood, taken approximately 15 days before vaccination. This clonotype was sampled from a man over 45 who received an inactivated influenza vaccine. The chain's CDR3 is CSAREALQETQYF. As DNA, the CDR3 is TGCAGTGCTAGAGAGGCTCTCCAAGAGACCCAGTACTTC.